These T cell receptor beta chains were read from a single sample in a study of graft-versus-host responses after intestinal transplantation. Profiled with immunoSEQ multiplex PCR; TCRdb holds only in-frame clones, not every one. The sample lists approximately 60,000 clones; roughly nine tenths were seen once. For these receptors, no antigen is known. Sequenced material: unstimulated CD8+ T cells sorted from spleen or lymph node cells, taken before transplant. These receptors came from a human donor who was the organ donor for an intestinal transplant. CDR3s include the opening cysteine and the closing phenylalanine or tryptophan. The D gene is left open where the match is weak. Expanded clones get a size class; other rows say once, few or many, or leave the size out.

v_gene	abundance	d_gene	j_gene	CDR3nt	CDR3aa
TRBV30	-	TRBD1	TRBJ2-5	TGTGCCTGGAGCATCAACCCTGGGACAGAGGGGGCCCAGTACTTC	CAWSINPGTEGAQYF
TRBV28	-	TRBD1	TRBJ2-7	TGTGCCAGAGTCTTTTTGACAGGGGACGCTCCACGGGCCGCCTACGAGCAGTACTTC	CARVFLTGDAPRAAYEQYF
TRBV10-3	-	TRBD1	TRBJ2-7	TGTGCCATCAGTCCGACAGGGAACGAGCAGTACTTC	CAISPTGNEQYF
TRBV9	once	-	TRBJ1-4	TGTGCCAGCAGCGCACAGGGCATTAGTAATGAAAAACTGTTTTTT	CASSAQGISNEKLFF
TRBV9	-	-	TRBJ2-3	TGTGCCAGCAGCGTAGCCCCAGCGGAGAGCACAGATACGCAGTATTTT	CASSVAPAESTDTQYF
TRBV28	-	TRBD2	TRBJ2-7	TGTGCCAGCAGTCTCCTGTGGCGGGAGAATGCCTACGAGCAGTACTTC	CASSLLWRENAYEQYF
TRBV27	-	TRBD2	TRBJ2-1	TGTGCCAGCGGGACTAGCGGGAGGGCCGCTCGAGAGCAGTTCTTC	CASGTSGRAAREQFF
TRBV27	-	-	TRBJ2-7	TGTGCCAGCAGGGCCCGAAGCTACGAGCAGTACTTC	CASRARSYEQYF
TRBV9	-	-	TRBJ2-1	TGTGCCAGCAGCAACGCGGGTTCCTACAATGAGCAGTTCTTC	CASSNAGSYNEQFF
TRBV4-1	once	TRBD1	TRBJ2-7	TGCGCCAGCAGCCAAGTCTGGACAGGGGTAGGCTACGAGCAGTACTTC	CASSQVWTGVGYEQYF
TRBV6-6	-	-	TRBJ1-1	TGTGCCAGCAGTTACGAAATACTTGAAGCTTTCTTT	CASSYEILEAFF
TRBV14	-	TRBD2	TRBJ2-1	TGTGCCAGCAGCCAAGGATGGGCGGGAGGTAACCTATACAATGAGCAGTTCTTC	CASSQGWAGGNLYNEQFF
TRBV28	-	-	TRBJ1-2	TGTGCCAGCAGTTTTATGCCAAGCGGCTACACCTTC	CASSFMPSGYTF
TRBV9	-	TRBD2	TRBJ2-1	TGTGCCAGCAGCGTTAGCGGGAACCTCTACAATGAGCAGTTCTTC	CASSVSGNLYNEQFF
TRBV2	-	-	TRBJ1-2	TGTGCCAGTCTCCAGAACTATGGCTACACCTTC	CASLQNYGYTF
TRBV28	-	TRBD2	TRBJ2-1	TGTGCCAGCAGTTATCCGGGACTAGCAGACTCCTACAATGAGCAGTTCTTC	CASSYPGLADSYNEQFF
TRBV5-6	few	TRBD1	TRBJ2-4	TGTGCCAGCAGCTTGGTACAGGGGGCTGGGAACATTCAGTACTTC	CASSLVQGAGNIQYF
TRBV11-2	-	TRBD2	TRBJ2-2	TGTGCCAGCACCCCACCCAAAGCGGGGGCGAACACCGGGGAGCTGTTTTTT	CASTPPKAGANTGELFF
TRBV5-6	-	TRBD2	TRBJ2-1	TGTGCCAGCAGCTCCGGGACTAGCGACAGCCGCTCCTACAATGAGCAGTTCTTC	CASSSGTSDSRSYNEQFF
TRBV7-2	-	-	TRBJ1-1	TGTGCCAGCAGCTTAAGCCGGGGGGTGGGCACTGAAGCTTTCTTT	CASSLSRGVGTEAFF
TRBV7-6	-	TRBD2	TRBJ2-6	TGTGCCAGCAGCCCAAGCGGGGCTGGGGCCAACGTCCTGACTTTC	CASSPSGAGANVLTF
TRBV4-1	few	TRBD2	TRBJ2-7	TGCGCCAGCAGCCAACGGACTAGCGGGAGCTACGAGCAGTACTTC	CASSQRTSGSYEQYF
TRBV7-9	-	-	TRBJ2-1	TGTGCCAGCAGCTCGGGGACTTCCTACAATGAGCAGTTCTTC	CASSSGTSYNEQFF
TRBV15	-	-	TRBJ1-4	TGTGCCACCAGCAGCCAGAAATCCGAAACTAATGAAAAACTGTTTTTT	CATSSQKSETNEKLFF
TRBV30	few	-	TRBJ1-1	TGTGCCTGGAGTGTACAGACGGGAACTGAAGCTTTCTTT	CAWSVQTGTEAFF
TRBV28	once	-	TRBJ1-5	TGTGCCAGCAGCCCACGCGTTAAGCCCCAGCATTTT	CASSPRVKPQHF
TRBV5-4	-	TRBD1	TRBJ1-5	TGTGCCAGCAGCCCCCACCGGGGACAGCCGCAGCCCCAGCATTTT	CASSPHRGQPQPQHF
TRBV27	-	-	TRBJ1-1	TGTGCCAGCAGTTGGAGTTTGAACACTGAAGCTTTCTTT	CASSWSLNTEAFF
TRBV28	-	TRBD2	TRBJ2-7	TGTGCCAGCCGACTAGCGAGGGAGCAGTACTTC	CASRLAREQYF
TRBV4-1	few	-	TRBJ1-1	TGCGCCAGCAGCCCTCAGAGGGAGAACACTGAAGCTTTCTTT	CASSPQRENTEAFF
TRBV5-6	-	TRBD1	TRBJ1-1	TGTGCCAGCAGCTCGATCCGCTCACACAGGGGTTACGGCACTGAAGCTTTCTTT	CASSSIRSHRGYGTEAFF
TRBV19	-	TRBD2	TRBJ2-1	TGTGCCAGTAGTATAGCGGGCGGGAGATACTCCTACAATGAGCAGTTCTTC	CASSIAGGRYSYNEQFF
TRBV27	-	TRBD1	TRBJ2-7	TGTGCCAGCAGTATACAGGGGGCTTTGTCCTACGAGCAGTACTTC	CASSIQGALSYEQYF
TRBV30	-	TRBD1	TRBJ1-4	TGTGCCTGGAGTGTAAGACAGGGGGCCCTTCCGACGTGGGAAAAACTGTTTTTT	CAWSVRQGALPTWEKLFF
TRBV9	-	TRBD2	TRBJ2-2	TGTGCCAGCAGCGTAGAGTGGCTAGCGGGAGTAGGAAACACCGGGGAGCTGTTTTTT	CASSVEWLAGVGNTGELFF
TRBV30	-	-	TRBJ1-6	TGTGCCTGGAGTGTCAACAGTGAGAATTCACCCCTCCACTTT	CAWSVNSENSPLHF
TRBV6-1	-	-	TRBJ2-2	TGTGCCAGCAGTACAGGGACGGGCACCGGGGAGCTGTTTTTT	CASSTGTGTGELFF
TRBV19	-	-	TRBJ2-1	TGTGCCAGTAGATCGACTCCCGTCCCCTACAATGAGCAGTTCTTC	CASRSTPVPYNEQFF
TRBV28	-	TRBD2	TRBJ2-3	TGTGCCAGCACGGAGCGGGAGTGGTCAGATACGCAGTATTTT	CASTEREWSDTQYF
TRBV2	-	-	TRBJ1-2	TGTGCCAGCCCGCGACGGGGAGAAAATGGCTACACCTTC	CASPRRGENGYTF
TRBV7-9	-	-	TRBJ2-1	TGTGCCAGCAGCTTAGCTACAGGGACTGAGCAGTTCTTC	CASSLATGTEQFF
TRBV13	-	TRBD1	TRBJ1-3	TGTGCCAGCAGCCCGGGACAGGGAAGTTCTGGAAACACCATATATTTT	CASSPGQGSSGNTIYF
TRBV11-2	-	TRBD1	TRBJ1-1	TGTGCCAGCAGCTTAGGGAGGGTGGCAGGGGGGAACACTGAAGCTTTCTTT	CASSLGRVAGGNTEAFF
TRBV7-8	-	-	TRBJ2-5	TGTGCCAGCAGCTTTCCCCCCCGGACCCAGTACTTC	CASSFPPRTQYF
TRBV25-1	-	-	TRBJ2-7	TGTGCCAGCAGTGGTCATAGCGGAGAGCAGTACTTC	CASSGHSGEQYF
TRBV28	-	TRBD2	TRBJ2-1	TGTGCCAGCAGTTTATCGGGAGGGTTCTACAATGAGCAGTTCTTC	CASSLSGGFYNEQFF
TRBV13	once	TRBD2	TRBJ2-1	TGTGCCAGCAGCTTCGGACTAGCGGAGAACAATGAGCAGTTCTTC	CASSFGLAENNEQFF
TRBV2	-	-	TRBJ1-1	TGTGCCAGCAGTGGCGCGGCGAACATGAACACTGAAGCTTTCTTT	CASSGAANMNTEAFF
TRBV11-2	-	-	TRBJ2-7	TGTGCCAGCAGCTTTTCCCCCGGGGTGACCTACGAGCAGTACTTC	CASSFSPGVTYEQYF
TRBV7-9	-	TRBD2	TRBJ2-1	TGTGCCAGCAGCCCACCCCGGGAGCGGGAGAGCAATGAGCAGTTCTTC	CASSPPRERESNEQFF
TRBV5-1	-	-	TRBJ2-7	TGCGCCAGCAGCTTGGCTTTCGGGAGCACCTACGAGCAGTACTTC	CASSLAFGSTYEQYF
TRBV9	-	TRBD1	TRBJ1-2	TGTGCCAGCAGCGTAGGACCTACAGGGGGCGGCTACTATGGCTACACCTTC	CASSVGPTGGGYYGYTF
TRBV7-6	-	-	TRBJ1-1	TGTGCCAGCAGCTTTATTACAGCTTCGAACACTGAAGCTTTCTTT	CASSFITASNTEAFF
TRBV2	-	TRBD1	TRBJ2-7	TGTGCCAGCAGTTTAAACCGGGACAGTACCTACGAGCAGTACTTC	CASSLNRDSTYEQYF
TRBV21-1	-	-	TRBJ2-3	TGTGCCAGCAGTCCTTTAGGGGGAGGCACAGATACGCAGTATTTT	CASSPLGGGTDTQYF
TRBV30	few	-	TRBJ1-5	TGTGCCTGGAGTGAGGTTCCCCCCGGGAGCAATCAGCCCCAGCATTTT	CAWSEVPPGSNQPQHF
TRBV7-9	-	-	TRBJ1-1	TGTGCCAGCAGCTTAGTAGCGGGGAACACTGAAGCTTTCTTT	CASSLVAGNTEAFF
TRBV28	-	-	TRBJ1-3	TGTGCCAGCAGTTTGCAGGGCTACTCTGGAAACACCATATATTTT	CASSLQGYSGNTIYF
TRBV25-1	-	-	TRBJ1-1	TGTGCCAGCAGTGCAGGGGAAGCTTTCTTT	CASSAGEAFF